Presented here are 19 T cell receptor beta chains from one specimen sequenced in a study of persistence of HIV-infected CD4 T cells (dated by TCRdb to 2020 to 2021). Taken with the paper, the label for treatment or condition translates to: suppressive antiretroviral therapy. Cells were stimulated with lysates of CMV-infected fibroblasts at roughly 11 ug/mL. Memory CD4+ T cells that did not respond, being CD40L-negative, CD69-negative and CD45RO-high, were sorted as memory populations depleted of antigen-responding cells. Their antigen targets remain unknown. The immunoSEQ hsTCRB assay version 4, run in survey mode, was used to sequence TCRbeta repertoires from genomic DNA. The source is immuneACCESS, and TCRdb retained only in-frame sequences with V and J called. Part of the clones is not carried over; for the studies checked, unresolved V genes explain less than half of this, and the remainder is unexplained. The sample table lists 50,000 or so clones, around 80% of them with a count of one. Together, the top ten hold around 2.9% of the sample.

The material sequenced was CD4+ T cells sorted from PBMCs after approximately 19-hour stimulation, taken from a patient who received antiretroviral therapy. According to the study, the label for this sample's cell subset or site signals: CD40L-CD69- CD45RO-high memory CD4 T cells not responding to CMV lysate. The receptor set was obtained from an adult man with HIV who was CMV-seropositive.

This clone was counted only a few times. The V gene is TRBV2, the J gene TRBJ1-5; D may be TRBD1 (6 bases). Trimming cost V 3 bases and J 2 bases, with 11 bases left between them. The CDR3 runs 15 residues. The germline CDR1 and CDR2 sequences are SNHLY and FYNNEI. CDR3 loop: CASSEEQGGNQPQHF. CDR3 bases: TGTGCCAGCAGTGAGGAACAGGGTGGCAATCAGCCCCAGCATTTT.

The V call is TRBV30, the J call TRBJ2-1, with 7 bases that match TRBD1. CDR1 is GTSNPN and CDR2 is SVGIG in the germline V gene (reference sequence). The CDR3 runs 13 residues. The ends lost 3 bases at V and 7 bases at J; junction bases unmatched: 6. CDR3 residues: CAWSVRQGNEQFF. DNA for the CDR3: TGTGCCTGGAGCGTAAGACAGGGTAATGAGCAGTTCTTC.

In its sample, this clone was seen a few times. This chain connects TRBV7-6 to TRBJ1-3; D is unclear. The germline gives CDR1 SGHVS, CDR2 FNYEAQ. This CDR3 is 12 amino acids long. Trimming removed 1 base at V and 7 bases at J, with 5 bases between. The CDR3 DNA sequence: TGTGCCAGCAGCTTAGTAGCCAACACCATATATTTT. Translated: CASSLVANTIYF.

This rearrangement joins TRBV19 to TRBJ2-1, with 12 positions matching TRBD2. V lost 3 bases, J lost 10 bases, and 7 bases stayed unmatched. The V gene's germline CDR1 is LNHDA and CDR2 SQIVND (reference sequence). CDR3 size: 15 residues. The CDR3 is CASSIGLAGSWEQFF. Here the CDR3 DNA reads TGTGCCAGTAGTATTGGACTAGCGGGATCGTGGGAGCAGTTCTTC. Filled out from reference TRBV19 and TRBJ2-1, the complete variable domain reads DGGITQSPKYLFRKEGQNVTLSCEQNLNHDAMYWYRQDPGQGLRLIYYSQIVNDFQKGDIAEGYSVSREKKESFPLTVTSAQKNPTAFYLCASSIGLAGSWEQFFGPGTRLTVL.

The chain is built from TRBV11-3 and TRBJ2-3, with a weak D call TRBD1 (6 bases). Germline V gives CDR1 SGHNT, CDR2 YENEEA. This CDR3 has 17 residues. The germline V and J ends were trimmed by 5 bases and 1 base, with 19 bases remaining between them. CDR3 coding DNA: TGTGCCAGCAGCCTCTCAGGCCCGGGACAAGGCACAGATACGCAGTATTTT. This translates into CASSLSGPGQGTDTQYF.

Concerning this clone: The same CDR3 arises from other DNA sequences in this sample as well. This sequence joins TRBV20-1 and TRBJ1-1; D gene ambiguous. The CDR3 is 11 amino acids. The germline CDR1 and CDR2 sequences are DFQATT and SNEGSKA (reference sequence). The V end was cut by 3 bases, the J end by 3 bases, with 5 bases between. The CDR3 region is CSASWDTEAFF. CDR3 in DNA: TGCAGTGCTAGTTGGGACACTGAAGCTTTCTTT.

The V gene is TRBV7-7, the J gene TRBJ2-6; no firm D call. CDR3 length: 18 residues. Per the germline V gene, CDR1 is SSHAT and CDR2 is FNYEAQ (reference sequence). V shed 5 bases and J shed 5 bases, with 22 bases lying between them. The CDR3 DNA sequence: TGTGCCAGCAGCAGCAGACCTAAGTGCCAAAGTCGGGCCAACGTCCTGACTTTC. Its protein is CASSSRPKCQSRANVLTF.

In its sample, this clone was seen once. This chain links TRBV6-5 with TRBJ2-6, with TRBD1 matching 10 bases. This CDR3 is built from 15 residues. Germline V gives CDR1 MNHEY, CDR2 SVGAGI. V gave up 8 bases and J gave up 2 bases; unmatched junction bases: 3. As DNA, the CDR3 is TGTGCCAGCGGGACAGGGGCTACTGGGGCCAACGTCCTGACTTTC. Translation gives CASGTGATGANVLTF.

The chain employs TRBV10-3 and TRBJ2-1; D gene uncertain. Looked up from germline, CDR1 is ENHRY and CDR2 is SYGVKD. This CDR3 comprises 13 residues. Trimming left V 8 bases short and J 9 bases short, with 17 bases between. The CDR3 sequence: CAIGPAPQSEQFF. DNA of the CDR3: TGTGCCATCGGGCCGGCTCCTCAGTCTGAGCAGTTCTTC.

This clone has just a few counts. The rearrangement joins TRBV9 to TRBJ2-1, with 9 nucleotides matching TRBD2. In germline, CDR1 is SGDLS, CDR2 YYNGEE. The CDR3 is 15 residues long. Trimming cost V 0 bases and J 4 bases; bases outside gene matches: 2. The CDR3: CASSVEAGGYNEQFF. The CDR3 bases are TGTGCCAGCAGCGTAGAAGCGGGGGGATACAATGAGCAGTTCTTC.

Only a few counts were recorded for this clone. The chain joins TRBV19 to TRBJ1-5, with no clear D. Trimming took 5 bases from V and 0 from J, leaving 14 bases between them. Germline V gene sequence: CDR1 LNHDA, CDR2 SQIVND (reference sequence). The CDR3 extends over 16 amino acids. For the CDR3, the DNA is TGTGCCAGTAGTCAGCGATGGGGATATAGCAATCAGCCCCAGCATTTT. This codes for CASSQRWGYSNQPQHF. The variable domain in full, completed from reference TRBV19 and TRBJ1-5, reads DGGITQSPKYLFRKEGQNVTLSCEQNLNHDAMYWYRQDPGQGLRLIYYSQIVNDFQKGDIAEGYSVSREKKESFPLTVTSAQKNPTAFYLCASSQRWGYSNQPQHFGDGTRLSIL.

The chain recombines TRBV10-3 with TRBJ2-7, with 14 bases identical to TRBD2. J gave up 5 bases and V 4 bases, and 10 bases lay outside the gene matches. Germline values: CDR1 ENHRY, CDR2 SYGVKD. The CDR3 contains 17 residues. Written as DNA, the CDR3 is TGTGCCATCAGTGCATCGGGACTAGCGGGAGACCCTCACGAGCAGTACTTC. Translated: CAISASGLAGDPHEQYF.

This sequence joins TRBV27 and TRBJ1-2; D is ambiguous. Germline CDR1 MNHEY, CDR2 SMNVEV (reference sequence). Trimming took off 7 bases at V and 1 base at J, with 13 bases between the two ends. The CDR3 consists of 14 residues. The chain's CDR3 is CASKKQPVNYGYTF. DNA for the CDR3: TGTGCCAGCAAGAAACAGCCTGTTAACTATGGCTACACCTTC.

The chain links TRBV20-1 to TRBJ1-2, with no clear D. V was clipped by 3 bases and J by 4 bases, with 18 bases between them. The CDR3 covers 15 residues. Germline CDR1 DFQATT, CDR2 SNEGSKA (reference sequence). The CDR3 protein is CSASTSRDFLYGYTF. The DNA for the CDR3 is TGCAGTGCTAGTACATCAAGAGACTTCCTCTATGGCTACACCTTC.

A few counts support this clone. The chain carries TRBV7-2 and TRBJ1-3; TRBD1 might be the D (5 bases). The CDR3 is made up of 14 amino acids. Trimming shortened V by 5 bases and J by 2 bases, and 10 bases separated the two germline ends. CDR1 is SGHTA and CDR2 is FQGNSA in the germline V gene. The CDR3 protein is CASSPGQPGNTIYF. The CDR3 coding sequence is TGTGCCAGCAGCCCCGGACAACCTGGAAACACCATATATTTT.

The CDR3 region has the DNA TGTGCCAGCAGCTTAGCCCCGGGATCGTACCAAGAGACCCAGTACTTC. Its protein product is CASSLAPGSYQETQYF. The chain has TRBV7-2 and TRBJ2-5; D possibly corresponds to TRBD2 (5 bases). Deletions cut 0 bases from V and 0 bases from J, with 11 bases between. The germline V gene encodes CDR1 SGHTA and CDR2 FQGNSA. This CDR3 spans 16 amino acids.

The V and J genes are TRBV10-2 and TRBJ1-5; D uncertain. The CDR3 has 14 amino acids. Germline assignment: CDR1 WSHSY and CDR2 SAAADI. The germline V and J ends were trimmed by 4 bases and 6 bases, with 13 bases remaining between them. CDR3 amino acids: CASSGDKRAQPQHF. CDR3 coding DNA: TGCGCCAGCAGTGGGGATAAACGGGCTCAGCCCCAGCATTTT.

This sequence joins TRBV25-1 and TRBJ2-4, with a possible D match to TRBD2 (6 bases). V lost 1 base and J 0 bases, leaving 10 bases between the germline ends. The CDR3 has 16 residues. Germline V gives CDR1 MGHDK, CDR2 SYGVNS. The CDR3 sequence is CASSEWGDGAKNIQYF. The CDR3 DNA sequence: TGTGCCAGCAGTGAATGGGGGGATGGAGCCAAAAACATTCAGTACTTC. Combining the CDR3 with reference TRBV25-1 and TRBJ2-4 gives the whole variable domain EADIYQTPRYLVIGTGKKITLECSQTMGHDKMYWYQQDPGMELHLIHYSYGVNSTEKGDLSSESTVSRIRTEHFPLTLESARPSHTSQYLCASSEWGDGAKNIQYFGAGTRLSVL.

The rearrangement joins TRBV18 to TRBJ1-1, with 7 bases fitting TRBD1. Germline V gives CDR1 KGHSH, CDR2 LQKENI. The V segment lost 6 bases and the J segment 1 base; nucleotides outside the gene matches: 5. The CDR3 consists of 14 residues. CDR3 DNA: TGTGCCAGCTCGCAGGGACAGCAGAACACTGAAGCTTTCTTT. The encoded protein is CASSQGQQNTEAFF.